These T cell receptor beta chains were read from a single sample in a study of blood T cell repertoires in COVID-19. Using immunoSEQ multiplex PCR, the repertoire was profiled, and TCRdb retains in-frame clones only, with some absent. The sample records about 280,000 clones, about four fifths being singletons. The sample was peripheral blood. These receptor sequences come from a woman in her forties or fifties who had recovered from COVID-19. Both conserved end residues are part of each CDR3. A D gene is named only where the DNA matches it firmly. Clone size, where shown, is once, few, many, or a class for clones that have expanded.

V gene,D gene,J gene,clone size,CDR3 DNA,CDR3 protein
TRBV7-2,TRBD2,TRBJ2-1,-,TGTGCCAGCAGCATAGTTCTAGCGGCCTACAATGAGCAGTTCTTC,CASSIVLAAYNEQFF
TRBV11-2,-,TRBJ1-1,-,TGTGCCAGCAGCTCGCCGGGCAGGGGGAACACTGAAGCTTTCTTT,CASSSPGRGNTEAFF
TRBV19,TRBD2,TRBJ2-1,few,TGTGCCAGTAGTAACCGGACTAGCGGGAAGAAAAATGAGCAGTTCTTC,CASSNRTSGKKNEQFF
TRBV27,-,TRBJ1-1,few,TGTGCCAGCAGTTTAAGCGGGGGGCTGAACACTGAAGCTTTCTTT,CASSLSGGLNTEAFF
TRBV28,TRBD1,TRBJ2-7,-,TGTGCCAGTTCTTGGGGGACGATTTGGGGACAGGGCAAGTACGAGCAGTACTTC,CASSWGTIWGQGKYEQYF
TRBV14,-,TRBJ2-2,-,TGTGCCAGCAGCCAGCGGACAGACCAAGTCGGGGAGCTGTTTTTT,CASSQRTDQVGELFF
TRBV21-1,-,TRBJ2-7,-,TGTGCCAGCAGCAAAGGATTGAGGGGGGGAAACGAGCAGTACTTC,CASSKGLRGGNEQYF
TRBV7-3,TRBD1,TRBJ2-6,-,TGTGCCAGCAGCTCCGCCGGGGGACAGGGAAGAACTGGGGCCAACGTCCTGACTTTC,CASSSAGGQGRTGANVLTF
TRBV4-1,TRBD2,TRBJ2-5,few,TGCGCCAGCAGCCAAGGAACCTATCTAGCGGGAGTCGGAGAGACCCAGTACTTC,CASSQGTYLAGVGETQYF
TRBV25-1,-,TRBJ1-6,-,TGTGCCAGCAGCCCGCCAGGGAGGTTCGGGAATTCACCCCTCCACTTT,CASSPPGRFGNSPLHF
TRBV19,-,TRBJ1-4,-,TGTGCCAGTAGTTACAGGAGTCTTGAAAAACTGTTTTTT,CASSYRSLEKLFF
TRBV18,TRBD1,TRBJ2-7,-,TGTGCCAGCTCACGGGAAGGAGGGGACAGGGACGAGCAGTACTTC,CASSREGGDRDEQYF
TRBV5-1,TRBD2,TRBJ2-6,-,TGCGCCAGCAGCTTGGCCGCGGCGGGGGGTTACTCTGGGGCCAACGTCCTGACTTTC,CASSLAAAGGYSGANVLTF
TRBV5-4,TRBD1,TRBJ1-1,-,TGTGCCAGCAGCCTACCGACAGGGCCGGTGGACACTGAAGCTTTCTTT,CASSLPTGPVDTEAFF
TRBV5-1,-,TRBJ2-1,-,TGCGCCAGCAGCTGGGACACTACCTACAATGAGCAGTTCTTC,CASSWDTTYNEQFF
TRBV28,-,TRBJ1-2,-,TGTGCCAGCAGTTTGGCAGGGCGGTATGGCTACACCTTC,CASSLAGRYGYTF
TRBV10-3,TRBD1,TRBJ1-5,-,TGTGCCATCAGTGAGGGTCAGGGGGAACAGCCCCAGCATTTT,CAISEGQGEQPQHF